A selection of T cell receptor beta chains follows, all from one sample in a study of T cell responses to AZD1222 COVID-19 vaccine. The repertoire was sequenced with immunoSEQ multiplex PCR; TCRdb's copy has only in-frame clones and lacks some. The sample yields 150,000 or so clones, 70% to 90% seen once. Sample: peripheral blood, taken on day 0 of AZD1222 vaccination. The receptors were sampled from an adult in good health. Both conserved end residues are part of each CDR3. Each record gives: CDR3 DNA, CDR3 protein, clone size, J gene, D gene, V gene. D genes are given only for firm matches. Clone size appears in some rows only: once, few, many, or a class for an expanded clone.

DNA: TGTGCCCTGGGGGGGCCCTCTGGAAACACCATATATTTT
CDR3: CALGGPSGNTIYF
size: .
J: TRBJ1-3
D: .
V: TRBV30

DNA: TGTGCCAGCAGCTTAGAGACGTTGGCCGCTTTCTTT
CDR3: CASSLETLAAFF
size: .
J: TRBJ1-1
D: .
V: TRBV7-9

DNA: TGTGCCAGCAGCCCCCAGGGCGGGACAGGGAGAATCACGCAGTATTTT
CDR3: CASSPQGGTGRITQYF
size: .
J: TRBJ2-3
D: TRBD1
V: TRBV7-6

DNA: TGTGCCAGCAGCAGGACTCGTCGGGACTACGAGCAGTACTTC
CDR3: CASSRTRRDYEQYF
size: .
J: TRBJ2-7
D: .
V: TRBV7-2

DNA: TGTGCCAGCACGTTACAGGGGGCGGGGGAGACCCAGTACTTC
CDR3: CASTLQGAGETQYF
size: .
J: TRBJ2-5
D: TRBD1
V: TRBV2

DNA: TGTGCCAGCAGCTTGGTTCAGGGTGGGACTGAAGCTTTCTTT
CDR3: CASSLVQGGTEAFF
size: .
J: TRBJ1-1
D: .
V: TRBV11-2

DNA: TGTGCCAGCAGACGGGTTAATTCACCCCTCCACTTT
CDR3: CASRRVNSPLHF
size: .
J: TRBJ1-6
D: .
V: TRBV27

DNA: TGTGCCAGCTCACTCTTTGGGACTAGCGGGCAAGAGACCCAGTACTTC
CDR3: CASSLFGTSGQETQYF
size: once
J: TRBJ2-5
D: TRBD2
V: TRBV18

DNA: TGTGCCAGCAGCCAGGCCCGGTTCCGCCTCGAGCAGTACTTC
CDR3: CASSQARFRLEQYF
size: .
J: TRBJ2-7
D: .
V: TRBV3-1/TRBV3-2

DNA: TGTGCCAGCAGCCTAGGGACCTCTGGAAACACCATATATTTT
CDR3: CASSLGTSGNTIYF
size: .
J: TRBJ1-3
D: .
V: TRBV7-2

DNA: TGTGCCAGCAGCTTACTAGCGGGATACACCGGGGAGCTGTTTTTT
CDR3: CASSLLAGYTGELFF
size: few
J: TRBJ2-2
D: .
V: TRBV12-1

DNA: TGTGCCTGGAGTCGACAGGGATGGAACACTGAAGCTTTCTTT
CDR3: CAWSRQGWNTEAFF
size: .
J: TRBJ1-1
D: TRBD1
V: TRBV30

DNA: TGTGCCACCTCACAAGCGGGAGGAGAGGAGACCCAGTACTTC
CDR3: CATSQAGGEETQYF
size: .
J: TRBJ2-5
D: TRBD2
V: TRBV18

DNA: TGTGCCATCAGTGGAGGATCGGTCGGGAGCTCCTACAATGAGCAGTTCTTC
CDR3: CAISGGSVGSSYNEQFF
size: .
J: TRBJ2-1
D: .
V: TRBV10-3

DNA: TGTGCCAGCAGCTCCCAGGGGTCCTCCTACGAGCAGTACTTC
CDR3: CASSSQGSSYEQYF
size: .
J: TRBJ2-7
D: .
V: TRBV7-2

DNA: TGTGCCAGCAGCTTAGGAGGGGGCCAAGAGACCCAGTACTTC
CDR3: CASSLGGGQETQYF
size: .
J: TRBJ2-5
D: .
V: TRBV7-9

DNA: TGTGCCAGCTCACCACAAAAAAACAGGGGGTCCTACAATGAGCAGTTCTTC
CDR3: CASSPQKNRGSYNEQFF
size: .
J: TRBJ2-1
D: TRBD1
V: TRBV18

DNA: TGCGCCAGCATCGGGACTAGCGGGGGTGTAGATACGCAGTATTTT
CDR3: CASIGTSGGVDTQYF
size: .
J: TRBJ2-3
D: TRBD2
V: TRBV5-1

DNA: TGTGCCTGGAGCGCGCAGGGGGCATTGCGGACTGAAGCTTTCTTT
CDR3: CAWSAQGALRTEAFF
size: .
J: TRBJ1-1
D: TRBD1
V: TRBV30

DNA: TGTGCCAGCAGTCCCGGGGGGCCGGGGGCAGAGACCCAGTACTTC
CDR3: CASSPGGPGAETQYF
size: .
J: TRBJ2-5
D: .
V: TRBV2

DNA: TGTGCCACCGCGGGGGGATCCTACGAGCAGTACTTC
CDR3: CATAGGSYEQYF
size: .
J: TRBJ2-7
D: TRBD2
V: TRBV18

DNA: TGTGCCAGCACCCCGGACAGGCACGGCTACACCTTC
CDR3: CASTPDRHGYTF
size: few
J: TRBJ1-2
D: TRBD1
V: TRBV28

DNA: TGCGCCAGCAGCACCGGGACGGAAAGCTATGGCTACACCTTC
CDR3: CASSTGTESYGYTF
size: .
J: TRBJ1-2
D: .
V: TRBV10-1

DNA: TGTGCCAGCAGCTCCTTAGCCAAAAACATTCGGTACTTC
CDR3: CASSSLAKNIRYF
size: .
J: TRBJ2-4
D: .
V: TRBV7-2

DNA: TGTGCCTGGAGTGATAGAGCAAAGCAGTTCTTC
CDR3: CAWSDRAKQFF
size: .
J: TRBJ2-1
D: .
V: TRBV30

DNA: TGTGCCATCAGTGAGTCGGCGGAACGTTCGACCTACGAGCAGTACTTC
CDR3: CAISESAERSTYEQYF
size: .
J: TRBJ2-7
D: .
V: TRBV10-3

DNA: TGTGCCAGCAAAAGGCAGCTTCAGGGAGGTGAAGCTTTCTTT
CDR3: CASKRQLQGGEAFF
size: .
J: TRBJ1-1
D: .
V: TRBV6-4

DNA: TGTGCCATCCCCTTGGACAGGCAGAACACCGGGGAGCTGTTTTTT
CDR3: CAIPLDRQNTGELFF
size: .
J: TRBJ2-2
D: TRBD1
V: TRBV10-3

DNA: TGTGCCAGCAGCCTTAACGACGGAAGCTACACCTTC
CDR3: CASSLNDGSYTF
size: .
J: TRBJ1-2
D: .
V: TRBV3-1/TRBV3-2

DNA: TGTGCCAGCAGCCCTCCGGGTGCAACTAATGAAAAACTGTTTTTT
CDR3: CASSPPGATNEKLFF
size: .
J: TRBJ1-4
D: .
V: TRBV28

DNA: TGTGCCTGGAGCCCTGACAGTACCTACGAGCAGTACTTC
CDR3: CAWSPDSTYEQYF
size: .
J: TRBJ2-7
D: .
V: TRBV30